These T cell receptor beta chains were read from a single sample in a study of Ad26.COV2.S vaccination and SARS-CoV-2 variants. Sequencing was performed with immunoSEQ multiplex PCR; in TCRdb, only in-frame clones are kept and a portion is missing. Counted here are 410,000 or so clones, 75% to 95% occurring once; the ten biggest clones make up 10% to 15%. The specimen comprised peripheral blood, sampled in a trial of Ad26.COV2.S vaccine versus placebo. These receptors originate from a person between 18 and 65 years old who received the Ad26.COV2.S COVID-19 vaccine or a placebo. The CDR3 runs from the conserved cysteine through the conserved F or W. A D gene is named only where the DNA matches it firmly. Only some rows state a clone size, as once, few, many or a class for expanded clones.

>TRBJ2-1|TRBV5-1|NA|NA
TGCGCCAGCAGCTTAGTGGCCACATCAAATGAGCAGTTCTTC
CASSLVATSNEQFF
>TRBJ2-7|TRBV5-8|NA|TRBD2
TGTGCCAGCAGCTCCCTTTTTAGACTAGCGGTGAGCTCCTACGAGCAGTACTTC
CASSSLFRLAVSSYEQYF
>TRBJ2-3|TRBV24-1|NA|NA
TGTGCCACCAGTTTATATACGCAGTATTTT
CATSLYTQYF
>TRBJ2-7|TRBV25-1|NA|TRBD2
TGTGCCAGCAGAGAATCCGGGACTAGCGTCCACGAGCAGTACTTC
CASRESGTSVHEQYF
>TRBJ2-2|TRBV4-3|NA|NA
TGCGCCAGCAGCCAAGATTTTACATGGGAGGAGGCGGAGCTGTTTTTT
CASSQDFTWEEAELFF
>TRBJ1-1|TRBV6-1|NA|NA
TGTGCCAGCAGTGAATGGGGGGCGGTAAGTAGTGAAGCTTTCTTT
CASSEWGAVSSEAFF
>TRBJ2-5|TRBV13|NA|TRBD1
TGTGCCAGCAGCTTAGCTGGGACAGGGGAAGAGACCCAGTACTTC
CASSLAGTGEETQYF
>TRBJ1-4|TRBV21-1|NA|NA
TGTGCCAGCAGCAAAGACGGGCGTGAAAAACTGTTTTTT
CASSKDGREKLFF
>TRBJ2-7|TRBV28|NA|TRBD2
TGTGCCAGCAGTCACGGACTAGCGGAGCAGTACTTC
CASSHGLAEQYF
>TRBJ2-7|TRBV28|NA|TRBD1
TGTGCCAGCAGTCTTTACCAGGGGGCCAGCTCCTACGAGCAGTACTTC
CASSLYQGASSYEQYF
>TRBJ2-1|TRBV5-6|NA|NA
TGTGCCAGCAGCTTGTGGAATGAGCAGTTCTTC
CASSLWNEQFF
>TRBJ1-1|TRBV7-2|once|TRBD1
TGTGCCAGCAGCTTATCAATTTTCGTAAGGGGGCCGGGCACTGAAGCTTTCTTT
CASSLSIFVRGPGTEAFF
>TRBJ1-2|TRBV10-2|NA|NA
TGCGCCAGCAGTGAGTTAGGTACACAGGGAGATTATGGCTACACCTTC
CASSELGTQGDYGYTF
>TRBJ1-1|TRBV28|NA|NA
TGTGCCAGCAGCCTCCAGGCTGAAGCTTTCTTT
CASSLQAEAFF
>TRBJ1-6|TRBV19|NA|NA
TGTGCCAGTAGTCCCGGGTATACCTATAATTCACCCCTCCACTTT
CASSPGYTYNSPLHF
>TRBJ2-7|TRBV24-1|NA|TRBD2
TGTGCCACCAGTGATAGCGGGAGAGCCTACGAGCAGTACTTC
CATSDSGRAYEQYF
>TRBJ1-6|TRBV7-9|NA|TRBD1
TGTGCAGCGCAGGGGGGGGATTCACCCCTCCACTTT
CAAQGGDSPLHF